These 30 T cell receptor beta chains were all obtained from the same sample, sequenced in a study of shared clonotypes between healthy human individuals. Repertoires were generated with immunoSEQ multiplex PCR, while TCRdb's copy carries only in-frame clones and drops some. The sample lists approximately 530,000 clones, 90% to 97% occurring once. Sequenced: naive CD4+ T cells sorted from blood. As for subset: CD45RA+ positively selected. The receptors originated from a woman aged 25 to 39 in good health.

The genes are TRBV18 and TRBJ1-5, with D perhaps matching TRBD1 (6 bases). Trimming removed 4 bases at V and 0 bases at J, with 19 bases between. The germline CDR1 and CDR2 sequences are KGHSH and LQKENI. CDR3 size: 18 residues. The CDR3 DNA reads as TGTGCCAGCTCACGGGAGGACAGAGCTCCTAATAGCAATCAGCCCCAGCATTTT. Residues: CASSREDRAPNSNQPQHF.

The rearrangement joins TRBV6-1 to TRBJ2-5; 12 bases are a match to TRBD2. Looked up from germline, CDR1 is MNHNS and CDR2 is SASEGT. V gave up 1 base and J gave up 2 bases; unmatched junction bases: 8. This CDR3 spans 18 amino acids. CDR3: CASSEVLAGGPVQETQYF. The CDR3 DNA is TGTGCCAGCAGTGAAGTTCTAGCGGGAGGGCCGGTACAAGAGACCCAGTACTTC.

This chain joins TRBV28 and TRBJ1-1; no clear D gene. V was clipped by 5 bases and J by 5 bases, with 9 bases between them. Per the germline V gene, CDR1 is MDHEN and CDR2 is SYDVKM. The CDR3 has 12 residues. The CDR3 loop is CASSAPLTEAFF. CDR3 sequence (DNA): TGTGCCAGCAGTGCCCCCCTAACTGAAGCTTTCTTT.

This clone is a singleton in its sample. The chain employs TRBV28 and TRBJ2-5; D remains unclear. With 6 bases removed from V and 5 bases from J, the gap between germline ends came to 19 bases. The CDR3 is made up of 15 amino acids. Germline values: CDR1 MDHEN, CDR2 SYDVKM. CDR3 nucleotides: TGTGCCAGCAGCCTAGATGTGACACGGCGGGAGACCCAGTACTTC. This encodes CASSLDVTRRETQYF.

This chain connects TRBV5-1 to TRBJ2-3, with 8 bases that match TRBD2. This CDR3 has 14 amino acids. V dropped 2 bases and J dropped 6; count of bases not matched to a gene: 5. CDR1 SGHRS and CDR2 YFSETQ come from the germline V gene. In DNA, the CDR3 is TGCGCCAGCAGCTTACGGGAGGGTTGGGATACGCAGTATTTT. Protein: CASSLREGWDTQYF.

For the CDR3, the DNA is TGTGCCAGCTCACCAGCGACAGGGGTCGTGCAAAACATTCAGTACTTC. Its translation is CASSPATGVVQNIQYF. V gene TRBV18 combines with J gene TRBJ2-4, with TRBD1 matching 8 bases. This CDR3 has 16 residues. J lost 5 bases, V lost 2 bases, and 8 bases had no gene match. Germline V gene sequence: CDR1 KGHSH, CDR2 LQKENI.

V is TRBV13 and J is TRBJ1-2; D is unresolved. The CDR3 sequence is 14 residues long. Trimming left V 5 bases short and J 3 bases short, with 13 bases between. CDR1 PRHDT and CDR2 FYEKMQ come from the germline V gene (reference sequence). The CDR3 DNA is TGTGCCAGCAGCGCCTGGCGTGAGGACTATGGCTACACCTTC. As protein: CASSAWREDYGYTF.

The CDR3 bases are TGTGCCAGCAAGCTCGCGGGAGGGCCTTACGAGCAGTACTTC. It is translated as CASKLAGGPYEQYF. The J gene is TRBJ2-5, the V gene TRBV2; 9 nucleotides match TRBD2. The J call may be incorrect, as the DNA end agrees better with TRBJ2-7. Germline assignment: CDR1 SNHLY and CDR2 FYNNEI. CDR3 length: 14 amino acids.

The CDR3 protein is CASSLAGTVNTEAFF. The CDR3 DNA sequence: TGTGCCAGCAGCTTGGCGGGGACAGTAAACACTGAAGCTTTCTTT. The V gene is TRBV4-2, the J gene TRBJ1-1; 7 bases agree with TRBD1. V lost 5 bases and J lost 2; bases outside the gene matches: 8. Germline V lookup: CDR1 LGHNA, CDR2 YNFKEQ. The CDR3 loop spans 15 amino acids.

The chain has TRBV2 and TRBJ2-5; 8 bases fit TRBD1. Judging by the DNA end, TRBJ2-7 fits better; the J call may be wrong. CDR1 SNHLY and CDR2 FYNNEI come from the germline V gene. The CDR3 loop spans 15 amino acids. The DNA for the CDR3 is TGTGCCAGCAGCGCTAGAAGGACAGGGAACTACGAGCAGTACTTC. Its translation is CASSARRTGNYEQYF.

The chain couples TRBV5-1 to TRBJ2-3, with 8 bases matching TRBD2. There are 17 residues in the CDR3. Germline trimming cut 2 bases from V and 0 bases from J; bases unmatched to any gene: 8. The germline CDR1 and CDR2 sequences are SGHRS and YFSETQ. The DNA of the CDR3 is TGCGCCAGCAGCTTCCATTCTAGCGGGTACAGCACAGATACGCAGTATTTT. This translates into CASSFHSSGYSTDTQYF.

About this clone: The junction departs from germline at one end; a sequencing error may be responsible. The chain uses TRBV2 and TRBJ2-6, with D tentatively TRBD1 or TRBD2 (5 bases each). The germline gives CDR1 SNHLY, CDR2 FYNNEI. The CDR3 is made up of 16 amino acids. CDR3 sequence: CASSKAGTSGANVLTF. DNA of the CDR3: TGTGCCAGCAGTAAAGCCGGGACCTCTGGGGCCAACGTCCTGACTTTC. The full variable domain, completed using reference TRBV2 and TRBJ2-6, is EPEVTQTPSHQVTQMGQEVILRCVPISNHLYFYWYRQILGQKVEFLVSFYNNEISEKSEIFDDQFSVERPDGSNFTLKIRSTKLEDSAMYFCASSKAGTSGANVLTFGAGSRLTVL.

The chain is built from TRBV28 and TRBJ2-2; D remains unclear. The germline CDR1 and CDR2 sequences are MDHEN and SYDVKM. V lost 10 bases and J 7 bases, leaving 7 bases between the germline ends. CDR3 size: 10 residues. Here the CDR3 DNA reads TGTGCCACCCAGCACGGGGAGCTGTTTTTT. Amino acid sequence: CATQHGELFF.

The genes are TRBV5-1 and TRBJ1-4; D gene unclear. Germline lookup yields CDR1 SGHRS and CDR2 YFSETQ. V was pared by 4 bases and J by 14 bases, with 15 bases between. The CDR3 is 12 residues long. CDR3 bases: TGCGCCAGCAGCGAGGCGAGAGGACCCCTGTTTTTT. This encodes CASSEARGPLFF.

V usage is TRBV28 and J usage is TRBJ1-6; TRBD1 matches 9 bases. Trimming removed 6 bases from V and 10 bases from J; junction bases left unmatched: 10. Per germline, CDR1 MDHEN and CDR2 SYDVKM. The CDR3 consists of 15 residues. The CDR3 sequence is CASSGSGTGRSPLHF. The DNA for the CDR3 is TGTGCCAGCAGCGGTTCCGGGACAGGGCGCTCACCCCTCCACTTT.

The chain joins TRBV18 to TRBJ1-1; unclear D gene. CDR1 and CDR2 (germline): KGHSH, LQKENI. V gave up 3 bases and J gave up 4 bases, with 15 bases separating them. This CDR3 spans 15 amino acids. DNA of the CDR3: TGTGCCAGCTCACCCCAGGATTCAGACGGCACTGAAGCTTTCTTT. This codes for CASSPQDSDGTEAFF.

The chain employs TRBV28 and TRBJ2-7; 12 bases match TRBD2. The CDR3 is 16 residues long. The V gene's germline CDR1 is MDHEN and CDR2 SYDVKM. Germline trimming cut 1 base from V and 2 bases from J; bases unmatched to any gene: 3. The CDR3 loop is CASSLYRTSGTYEQYF. CDR3 in DNA: TGTGCCAGCAGTTTATACCGGACTAGCGGGACCTACGAGCAGTACTTC.

The J gene is TRBJ2-7, the V gene TRBV10-1; TRBD2 aligns across 13 bases. J gave up 4 bases and V 5 bases, and 2 bases lay outside the gene matches. The CDR3 is 14 residues long. The germline CDR1 and CDR2 sequences are WNHNN and SYGVQD (reference sequence). Here the CDR3 DNA reads TGCGCCAGCAGTCGGACTAGCGGGAGTTACGAGCAGTACTTC. Its protein is CASSRTSGSYEQYF.

The chain uses TRBV19 and TRBJ2-1; D is unclear. The V end lost 6 bases, the J end lost 4 bases, and 7 bases lay between the germline ends. The CDR3 spans 12 residues. CDR1 and CDR2 (germline): LNHDA, SQIVND (reference sequence). CDR3 in DNA: TGTGCCAGTAGCGAAAAGTACAATGAGCAGTTCTTC. Translation gives CASSEKYNEQFF.

The rearrangement joins TRBV5-1 to TRBJ2-7, with D possibly matching TRBD1 (6 bases). V was trimmed by 0 bases and J by 2 bases, leaving 9 bases between them. The CDR3 covers 14 residues. The V gene's germline CDR1 is SGHRS and CDR2 YFSETQ. CDR3 in DNA: TGCGCCAGCAGCTTGGATCGGACAGCCTACGAGCAGTACTTC. This codes for CASSLDRTAYEQYF.

This clone has only a few counts. The chain is built from TRBV5-4 and TRBJ2-7; D perhaps matches TRBD1 (8 bases). V was clipped by 0 bases and J by 5 bases, with 18 bases between them. The CDR3 extends over 16 amino acids. CDR1 and CDR2 (germline): SGHNT, YYREEE (reference sequence). The CDR3 sequence is CASSLGLGQGGDEQYF. In DNA form, the CDR3 reads TGTGCCAGCAGCTTGGGGCTAGGACAGGGAGGGGACGAGCAGTACTTC.

Points on this clone: An end of the junction does not agree with germline; a read error may underlie this. V usage is TRBV6-4 and J usage is TRBJ2-7; the match to TRBD2 covers 7 bases. CDR1 and CDR2 (germline): MRHNA, SNTAGT. This CDR3 region has 16 residues. The CDR3 region is CASSYSSGQGGLEQYF. Here the CDR3 DNA reads TGTGCCAGCAGTTACTCGAGTGGCCAGGGAGGGCTCGAGCAGTACTTC.

This clone was counted once. V and J are TRBV28 and TRBJ1-4; possible D gene TRBD1, 6 bases. Trimming left V 5 bases short and J 6 bases short, with 16 bases between. Germline V gene lookup returns CDR1 MDHEN and CDR2 SYDVKM. This CDR3 comprises 15 residues. The CDR3, as DNA: TGTGCCAGCAGTCGTGGAGTGGGGGCTGATGAAAAACTGTTTTTT. Translated: CASSRGVGADEKLFF.

The rearrangement uses TRBV18 and TRBJ2-5, with TRBD2 identical over 10 bases. The ends lost 3 bases at V and 11 bases at J; junction bases unmatched: 12. The CDR3 sequence is 15 residues long. Germline assignment: CDR1 KGHSH and CDR2 LQKENI. The CDR3 nucleotides are TGTGCCAGCTCACCCGGATCTAGCGGGAGTAAAGAGCAGTACTTC. This gives the protein CASSPGSSGSKEQYF.

This chain connects TRBV27 to TRBJ2-3; possible D gene TRBD2, 5 bases. The germline V and J ends were trimmed by 4 bases and 0 bases, with 17 bases remaining between them. The CDR3 totals 17 residues. Germline V lookup: CDR1 MNHEY, CDR2 SMNVEV (reference sequence). The CDR3 region has the DNA TGTGCCAGCAGTTCGTCGGTTTGGCAGCGGAGCACAGATACGCAGTATTTT. This translates into CASSSSVWQRSTDTQYF.

The chain recombines TRBV7-3 with TRBJ2-1; the match to TRBD2 covers 14 bases. The CDR3 has 16 amino acids. Trimming removed 0 bases from V and 9 bases from J; junction bases left unmatched: 4. Germline CDR1 and CDR2: SGHTA and FQGTGA. CDR3 DNA sequence: TGTGCCAGCAGCTTAACTCCGGGACTAGCGGGGGTTGAGCAGTTCTTC. Translated, it gives CASSLTPGLAGVEQFF.

V gene TRBV2 combines with J gene TRBJ1-6; D might be TRBD1 (5 bases). V lost 6 bases to trimming and J lost 5 bases, with 14 bases between them. CDR1 SNHLY and CDR2 FYNNEI come from the germline V gene. This CDR3 has 15 residues. CDR3 DNA: TGTGCCAGCAGGCTTCGGGACCTTAATAATTCACCCCTCCACTTT. This encodes CASRLRDLNNSPLHF.

In DNA, the CDR3 is TGTGCCAGTAGTATTCGCCAGGGCAATCAGCCCCAGCATTTT. Amino acid sequence: CASSIRQGNQPQHF. The V gene is TRBV19, the J gene TRBJ1-5; D remains ambiguous. V dropped 3 bases and J dropped 2 bases, with 8 bases sitting between them. CDR1 and CDR2 from the germline V gene are LNHDA and SQIVND (reference sequence). This CDR3 is 14 amino acids long.

The chain joins TRBV7-2 to TRBJ1-6, with 9 positions matching TRBD1. The CDR3 extends over 15 amino acids. V shed 5 bases, J shed 6 bases, and the junction held 5 bases outside the gene matches. CDR1 is SGHTA, CDR2 FQGNSA, per germline. The CDR3 loop reads CASSPQGAVNSPLHF. CDR3 sequence (DNA): TGTGCCAGCAGCCCACAGGGGGCGGTTAATTCACCCCTCCACTTT.

V is TRBV11-2 and J is TRBJ2-7; D remains ambiguous. From germline, CDR1 is SGHAT and CDR2 FQNNGV. Trimming cost V 2 bases and J 3 bases, with 8 bases left between them. The CDR3 has 13 residues. The CDR3 sequence: CASSLPQVYEQYF. The CDR3 DNA reads TGTGCCAGCAGCTTACCGCAAGTCTACGAGCAGTACTTC.